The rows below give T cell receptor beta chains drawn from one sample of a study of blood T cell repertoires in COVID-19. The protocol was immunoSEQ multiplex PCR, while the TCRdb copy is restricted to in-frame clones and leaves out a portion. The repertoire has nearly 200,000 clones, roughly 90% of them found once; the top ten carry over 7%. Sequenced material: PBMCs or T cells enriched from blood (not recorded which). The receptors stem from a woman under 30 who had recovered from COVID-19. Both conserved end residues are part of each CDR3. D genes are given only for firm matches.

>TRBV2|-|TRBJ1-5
CASMLEGNQPQHF
TGTGCCAGCATGTTGGAGGGCAATCAGCCCCAGCATTTT
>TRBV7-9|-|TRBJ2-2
CASSRGANTGELFF
TGTGCCAGCAGCCGGGGAGCGAACACCGGGGAGCTGTTTTTT
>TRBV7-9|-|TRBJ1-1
CASSLEVGQRGTEAFF
TGTGCCAGCAGCTTAGAAGTTGGTCAGAGGGGGACTGAAGCTTTCTTT
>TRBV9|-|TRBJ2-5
CARSEPGGDSLQETQYF
TGTGCCCGCAGCGAGCCGGGGGGGGACAGCCTTCAAGAGACCCAGTACTTC
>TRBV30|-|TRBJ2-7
CAWSVGPGKDEQYF
TGTGCCTGGAGTGTAGGCCCAGGGAAGGACGAGCAGTACTTC
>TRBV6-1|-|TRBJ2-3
CASSEDVFTSTDTQYF
TGTGCCAGCAGTGAAGATGTCTTTACTAGCACAGATACGCAGTATTTT
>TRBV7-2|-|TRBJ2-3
CASSRPGEGTDTQYF
TGTGCCAGCAGCCGGCCGGGGGAGGGCACAGATACGCAGTATTTT
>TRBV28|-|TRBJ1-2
CASLPQGWYGYTF
TGTGCCAGCCTCCCGCAGGGGTGGTATGGCTACACCTTC
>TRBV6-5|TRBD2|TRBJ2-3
CASSLGTSVTDTQYF
TGTGCCAGCAGTCTTGGGACTAGCGTCACAGATACGCAGTATTTT
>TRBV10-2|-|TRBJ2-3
CASTPSGAVTDTQYF
TGCGCCAGCACTCCCTCAGGGGCCGTCACAGATACGCAGTATTTT
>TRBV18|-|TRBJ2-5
CASSPETQETQYF
TGTGCCAGCTCACCGGAGACTCAAGAGACCCAGTACTTC